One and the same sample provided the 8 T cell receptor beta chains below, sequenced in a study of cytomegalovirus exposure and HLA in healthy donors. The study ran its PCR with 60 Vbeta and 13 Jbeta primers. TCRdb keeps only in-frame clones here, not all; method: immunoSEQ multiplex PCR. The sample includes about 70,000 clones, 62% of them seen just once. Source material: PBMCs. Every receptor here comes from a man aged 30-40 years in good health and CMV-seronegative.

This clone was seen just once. CDR3 amino acids: CASRLTSGVPIAQYF. CDR3 in DNA: TGTGCCAGCAGGCTGACTAGCGGGGTCCCTATAGCGCAGTATTTT. J is TRBJ2-3 and V is TRBV2; 11 bases map to TRBD2. Germline CDR1 and CDR2: SNHLY and FYNNEI. The CDR3 totals 15 residues. J lost 10 bases, V lost 6 bases, and 12 bases had no gene match.

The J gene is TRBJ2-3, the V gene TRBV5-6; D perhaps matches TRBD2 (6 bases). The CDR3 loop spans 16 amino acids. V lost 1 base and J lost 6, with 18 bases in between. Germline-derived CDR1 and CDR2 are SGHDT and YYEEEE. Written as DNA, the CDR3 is TGTGCCAGCAGCTTGAGGAGAACGCAACGGGGGGATACGCAGTATTTT. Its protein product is CASSLRRTQRGDTQYF.

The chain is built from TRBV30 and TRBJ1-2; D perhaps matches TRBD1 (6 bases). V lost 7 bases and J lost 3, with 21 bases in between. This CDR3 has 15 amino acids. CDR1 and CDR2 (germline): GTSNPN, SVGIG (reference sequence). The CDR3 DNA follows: TGTGCCTCCGCCATAATCGCGGGGGCGGACTATGGCTACACCTTC. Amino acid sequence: CASAIIAGADYGYTF.

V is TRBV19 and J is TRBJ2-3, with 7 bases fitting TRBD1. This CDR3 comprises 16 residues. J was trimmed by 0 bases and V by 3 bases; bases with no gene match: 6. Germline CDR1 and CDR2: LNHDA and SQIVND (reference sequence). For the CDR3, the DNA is TGTGCCAGTAGTATTGCAGGGGGAATTAGCACAGATACGCAGTATTTT. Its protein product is CASSIAGGISTDTQYF.

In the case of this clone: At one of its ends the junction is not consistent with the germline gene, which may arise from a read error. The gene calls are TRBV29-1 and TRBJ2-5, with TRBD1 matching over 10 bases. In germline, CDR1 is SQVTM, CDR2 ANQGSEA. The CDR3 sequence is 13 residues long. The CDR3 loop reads CSVEDRGPETQYF. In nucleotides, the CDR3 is TGCAGCGTAGAAGACAGGGGGCCAGAGACCCAGTACTTC.

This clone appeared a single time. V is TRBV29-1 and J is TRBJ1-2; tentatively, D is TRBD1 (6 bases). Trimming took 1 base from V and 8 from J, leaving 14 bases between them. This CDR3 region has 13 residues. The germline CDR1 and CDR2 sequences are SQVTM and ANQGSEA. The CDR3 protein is CSVEGKQGMGYTF. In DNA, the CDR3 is TGCAGCGTTGAAGGCAAACAGGGTATGGGCTACACCTTC.

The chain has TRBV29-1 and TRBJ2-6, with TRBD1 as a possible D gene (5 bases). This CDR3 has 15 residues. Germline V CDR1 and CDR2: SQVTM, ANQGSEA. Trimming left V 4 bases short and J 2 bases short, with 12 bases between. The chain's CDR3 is CSVVLGHPGANVLTF. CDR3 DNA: TGCAGCGTTGTCCTTGGACACCCTGGGGCCAACGTCCTGACTTTC. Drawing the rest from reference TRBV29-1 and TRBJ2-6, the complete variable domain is SAVISQKPSRDICQRGTSLTIQCQVDSQVTMMFWYRQQPGQSLTLIATANQGSEATYESGFVIDKFPISRPNLTFSTLTVSNMSPEDSSIYLCSVVLGHPGANVLTFGAGSRLTVL.

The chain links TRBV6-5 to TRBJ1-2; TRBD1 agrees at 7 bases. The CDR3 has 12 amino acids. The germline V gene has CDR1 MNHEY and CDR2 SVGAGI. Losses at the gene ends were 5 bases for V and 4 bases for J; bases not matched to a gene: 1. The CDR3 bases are TGTGCCAGCAGTACAGGGGCCTATGGCTACACCTTC. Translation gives CASSTGAYGYTF.